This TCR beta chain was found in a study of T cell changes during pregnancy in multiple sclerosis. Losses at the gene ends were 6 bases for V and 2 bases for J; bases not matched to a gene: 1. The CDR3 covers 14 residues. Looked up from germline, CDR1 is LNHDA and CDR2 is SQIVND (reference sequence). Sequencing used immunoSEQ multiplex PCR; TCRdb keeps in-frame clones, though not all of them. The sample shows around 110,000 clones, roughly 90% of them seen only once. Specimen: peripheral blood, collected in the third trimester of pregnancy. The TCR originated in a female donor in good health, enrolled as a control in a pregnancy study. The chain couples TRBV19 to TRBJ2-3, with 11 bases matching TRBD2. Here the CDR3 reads CASRTSGDTDTQYF. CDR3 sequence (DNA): TGTGCCAGTAGGACTAGCGGGGACACAGATACGCAGTATTTT. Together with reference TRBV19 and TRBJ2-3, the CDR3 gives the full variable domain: DGGITQSPKYLFRKEGQNVTLSCEQNLNHDAMYWYRQDPGQGLRLIYYSQIVNDFQKGDIAEGYSVSREKKESFPLTVTSAQKNPTAFYLCASRTSGDTDTQYFGPGTRLTVL.